Listed here are 20 T cell receptor beta chains from one sample, sequenced in a study of early T cells in non-severe SARS-CoV-2 infection. MiXCR, applied by TCRdb to the 5' RACE reads, yields one record per CDR3 protein. The sample shows 20,000 to 25,000 distinct CDR3 sequences, around 5% of them seen only once. The sample here was whole blood, taken at baseline. These receptors originate from an adult who was a healthcare worker with PCR-confirmed SARS-CoV-2 infection or an uninfected control (not recorded which).

This clonotype was found many times. The chain combines TRBV18 with TRBJ1-5, with D possibly matching TRBD1 (6 bases). From germline, CDR1 is KGHSH and CDR2 LQKENI. Deletions cut 4 bases from V and 4 bases from J, with 8 bases between. The CDR3 is 13 residues long. CDR3 in DNA: TGTGCCAGCTCACAGGACAGTAATCAGCCCCAGCATTTT. It translates to CASSQDSNQPQHF.

The chain uses TRBV12-3 or TRBV12-4 and TRBJ1-1, with a possible D match to TRBD1 (5 bases). Trimming shortened V by 3 bases and J by 4 bases, and 6 bases separated the two germline ends. This CDR3 has 12 residues. Here the CDR3 reads CASSFRGTEAFF. In DNA form, the CDR3 reads TGTGCCAGCAGTTTTAGGGGCACTGAAGCTTTCTTT.

Only a few counts were recorded for this clonotype. The chain links TRBV7-3 to TRBJ2-5, with 10 bases matching TRBD2. The trim removed 5 bases at V and 5 bases at J, leaving 8 bases unmatched. The CDR3 has 15 residues. Germline lookup yields CDR1 SGHTA and CDR2 FQGTGA. CDR3 amino acids: CASSAGIAGGETQYF. The DNA for the CDR3 is TGTGCCAGCAGCGCCGGGATAGCGGGAGGCGAGACCCAGTACTTC.

Sample share makes this clonotype medium-sized. The chain combines TRBV7-6 with TRBJ2-1; no firm D call. Germline loops: CDR1 SGHVS, CDR2 FNYEAQ. Trimming took off 1 base at V and 6 bases at J, with 4 bases between the two ends. CDR3 length equals 12 residues. The CDR3 coding sequence is TGTGCCAGCAGCTTAGACGGCAATGAGCAGTTCTTC. It yields the protein CASSLDGNEQFF. Full variable domain (remainder filled in from reference TRBV7-6 and TRBJ2-1): GAGVSQSPRYKVTKRGQDVALRCDPISGHVSLYWYRQALGQGPEFLTYFNYEAQQDKSGLPNDRFSAERPEGSISTLTIQRTEQRDSAMYRCASSLDGNEQFFGPGTRLTVL.

This clonotype has just a few counts. CDR3 in DNA: TGTGCCAGCAGCTCCGACAGGGACACTGAAGCTTTCTTT. The encoded protein is CASSSDRDTEAFF. The chain uses TRBV6-2 or TRBV6-3 and TRBJ1-1, with TRBD1 matching 7 bases. The CDR3 loop spans 13 amino acids. After removal of 6 bases from V and 3 bases from J, the junction contained 4 bases not matched to a gene. The germline V gene encodes CDR1 MNHEY and CDR2 SVGEGT.

At least ten counts were recorded for this clonotype. This chain joins TRBV11-2 and TRBJ2-6; D is undetermined. V was pared by 7 bases and J by 3 bases, with 7 bases between. CDR3 length: 13 amino acids. Looked up from germline, CDR1 is SGHAT and CDR2 is FQNNGV. The CDR3 DNA sequence: TGTGCCAGCAACCCAGGTGGGGCCAACGTCCTGACTTTC. Its protein is CASNPGGANVLTF.

Only a few counts were recorded for this clonotype. The chain links TRBV30 to TRBJ1-4; the match to TRBD1 covers 7 bases. V lost 0 bases and J lost 5; bases outside the gene matches: 3. Germline V gene lookup returns CDR1 GTSNPN and CDR2 SVGIG (reference sequence). The CDR3 runs to 14 residues. The chain's CDR3 is CAWSVQGLNEKLFF. The CDR3 DNA follows: TGTGCCTGGAGTGTACAGGGGCTCAATGAAAAACTGTTTTTT. Supplemented by reference TRBV30 and TRBJ1-4, the full variable domain reads SQTIHQWPATLVQPVGSPLSLECTVEGTSNPNLYWYRQAAGRGLQLLFYSVGIGQISSEVPQNLSASRPQDRQFILSSKKLLLSDSGFYLCAWSVQGLNEKLFFGSGTQLSVL.

This clonotype was seen many times. The chain combines TRBV7-2 with TRBJ2-7, with D uncertain. Germline V CDR1 and CDR2: SGHTA, FQGNSA. The V end was cut by 2 bases, the J end by 2 bases, with 10 bases between. This CDR3 has 14 residues. Here the CDR3 DNA reads TGTGCCAGCAGCTTACATTCAGGCCCCTACGAGCAGTACTTC. Encoded protein: CASSLHSGPYEQYF.

The V gene is TRBV7-8, the J gene TRBJ2-5; D is possibly TRBD1 (5 bases). CDR1 SGHVS and CDR2 FQNEAQ come from the germline V gene. The V gene lost 5 bases and the J gene lost 4 bases, with 8 bases spanning the gap. The CDR3 sequence is 12 residues long. The CDR3 DNA sequence: TGTGCCAGCAGCCAGGGTGGAGAGACCCAGTACTTC. This sequence encodes CASSQGGETQYF. Based on the CDR3 plus reference TRBV7-8 and TRBJ2-5, the full variable domain is GAGVSQSPRYKVAKRGQDVALRCDPISGHVSLFWYQQALGQGPEFLTYFQNEAQLDKSGLPSDRFFAERPEGSVSTLKIQRTQQEDSAVYLCASSQGGETQYFGPGTRLLVL.

This clonotype was counted ten times or more. The rearrangement joins TRBV30 to TRBJ1-1; no definite D call. The CDR3 runs 10 residues. Looked up from germline, CDR1 is GTSNPN and CDR2 is SVGIG (reference sequence). The CDR3 sequence is CAGKNTEAFF. CDR3 coding DNA: TGTGCTGGGAAGAACACTGAAGCTTTCTTT.

This clonotype was observed a few times. For the CDR3, the DNA is TGTGCCAGCAGCTCCGTACCGGGACTCCAAGAGACCCAGTACTTC. The encoded protein is CASSSVPGLQETQYF. The chain combines TRBV7-3 with TRBJ2-5; D is perhaps TRBD2 (6 bases). V dropped 4 bases and J dropped 1 base, with 13 bases sitting between them. Germline assignment: CDR1 SGHTA and CDR2 FQGTGA. The CDR3 contains 15 residues.

This clonotype is labeled medium-sized. CDR3 residues: CASRATNEKLFF. DNA of the CDR3: TGCGCCAGTCGGGCAACTAATGAAAAACTGTTTTTT. This chain connects TRBV29-1 to TRBJ1-4; D unresolved. Looked up from germline, CDR1 is SQVTM and CDR2 is ANQGSEA. The CDR3 length is 12 residues.

This clonotype came up many times. The chain is built from TRBV20-1 and TRBJ2-1, with TRBD2 matching over 7 bases. The germline V gene has CDR1 DFQATT and CDR2 SNEGSKA (reference sequence). This CDR3 comprises 16 residues. The J segment lost 1 base and the V segment lost 6 bases, leaving 12 bases of the junction unmatched. The CDR3 DNA follows: TGCAGTGCGGAGATTGGGGGAGGGATTTCCTACAATGAGCAGTTCTTC. Amino acids: CSAEIGGGISYNEQFF.

This clonotype was picked up a small number of times. The V and J genes are TRBV12-3 or TRBV12-4 and TRBJ2-6; D is possibly TRBD1 (6 bases). This CDR3 region has 19 residues. The V end lost 1 base, the J end lost 1 base, and 17 bases lay between the germline ends. For the CDR3, the DNA is TGTGCCAGCAGTTTAGGGGGCCAGGGGATTAGGTCTGGGGCCAACGTCCTGACTTTC. It translates to CASSLGGQGIRSGANVLTF.

The rearrangement links TRBV7-9 to TRBJ2-7, with D possibly TRBD1 on 5 matching bases. In germline, CDR1 is SEHNR, CDR2 FQNEAQ (reference sequence). The CDR3 is 14 amino acids. V was trimmed by 5 bases and J by 2 bases, leaving 13 bases between them. CDR3 DNA: TGTGCCAGCAGCACTACTGACAGTACCTACGAGCAGTACTTC. Its protein product is CASSTTDSTYEQYF.

This clonotype was picked up many times. This chain connects TRBV10-3 to TRBJ2-2; D is ambiguous. Germline CDR1 ENHRY, CDR2 SYGVKD. This CDR3 is built from 12 residues. V was clipped by 3 bases and J by 8 bases, with 7 bases between them. The CDR3 spells CAISETAGELFF. The DNA of the CDR3 is TGTGCCATCAGTGAAACTGCGGGGGAGCTGTTTTTT.

The chain joins TRBV6-5 to TRBJ2-3; D perhaps matches TRBD2 (5 bases). The CDR3 loop spans 14 amino acids. In germline, CDR1 is MNHEY, CDR2 SVGAGI. The V gene lost 7 bases and the J gene lost 6 bases, with 17 bases spanning the gap. In DNA form, the CDR3 reads TGTGCCAGCACCCGGACCGACGGCGGGGATACGCAGTATTTT. Its protein product is CASTRTDGGDTQYF.

The chain links TRBV5-1 to TRBJ1-2; D gene uncertain. CDR3 length: 13 amino acids. Looked up from germline, CDR1 is SGHRS and CDR2 is YFSETQ. Trimming took 5 bases from V and 6 from J, leaving 14 bases between them. CDR3 sequence (DNA): TGCGCCAGCAGTCAACGGAATTCCCATGGCTACACCTTC. It is translated as CASSQRNSHGYTF.

This clonotype was observed a handful of times. V gene TRBV12-3 or TRBV12-4 combines with J gene TRBJ1-1, with a weak D call TRBD1 (6 bases). The CDR3 is 15 amino acids. V was cut by 5 bases and J by 5 bases, with 18 bases left in between. In DNA form, the CDR3 reads TGTGCCAGCAGTCAAGCCGGGGGCGGTCGGACTGAAGCTTTCTTT. It translates to CASSQAGGGRTEAFF.

By its share, this clonotype is medium-sized. V gene TRBV27 combines with J gene TRBJ2-6, with 10 bases matching TRBD1. The CDR3 spans 16 residues. The V segment lost 4 bases and the J segment 2 bases; nucleotides outside the gene matches: 2. Germline CDR1 and CDR2: MNHEY and SMNVEV (reference sequence). The CDR3 region has the DNA TGTGCCAGCAGTTCGGGGACAGGGGCTGGGGCCAACGTCCTGACTTTC. Residues: CASSSGTGAGANVLTF.